The 16 T cell receptor beta chains reported below all come from one sample, sequenced in a study of T cells in Graves' hyperthyroidism and ophthalmopathy (dated by TCRdb to between 2018 and 2021). Library preparation employed multiplex PCR. Sequencing was performed on an Illumina HiSeq 2000. Amplification of TCR beta CDR3 regions was carried out from RNA transcripts. A first-round RT-PCR of the TCR CDR3 used the HTBI primer set with the Qiagen OneStep RT-PCR kit. The public reads were reprocessed in TCRdb via fastp at Q25 and MiXCR, keeping in-frame beta chains. Rows merge per CDR3 protein into single entries with the most common DNA and genes. This sample lists over 350,000 distinct CDR3 sequences; roughly an eighth were detected once. Clones ranked in the top ten supply 25% to 30% of the sample. The specimen was blood. The receptor source for this set is a man in his forties or fifties with Graves' ophthalmopathy.

The gene calls are TRBV11-2 and TRBJ1-6; 7 bases are a match to TRBD1. CDR1 SGHAT and CDR2 FQNNGV come from the germline V gene. This CDR3 region has 15 residues. V lost 4 bases to trimming and J lost 10 bases; unmatched junction nucleotides: 10. CDR3 amino acids: CASSSRDSPMSPLHF. In nucleotides, the CDR3 is TGTGCCAGCAGCTCACGGGACAGCCCGATGTCACCCCTCCACTTT.

This clonotype has a count of ten or more. The rearrangement links TRBV6-1 to TRBJ1-5, with D possibly being TRBD1 (5 bases). Germline CDR1 reads MNHNS; CDR2 reads SASEGT. V was shortened by 3 bases and J by 4 bases, with 13 bases between the two germline ends. The CDR3 runs to 15 residues. This chain's CDR3 is CASSETWDGNQPQHF. CDR3 DNA: TGTGCCAGCAGTGAGACCTGGGACGGGAATCAGCCCCAGCATTTT.

This clonotype showed up many times. The V gene is TRBV7-2, the J gene TRBJ2-7; possibly TRBD1 for D (8 bases). The CDR3 consists of 15 residues. Germline values: CDR1 SGHTA, CDR2 FQGNSA. The V gene lost 5 bases and the J gene lost 2 bases, with 16 bases spanning the gap. The CDR3 protein is CASSLQQGGAYEQYF. In DNA, the CDR3 is TGTGCCAGCAGCCTGCAACAGGGGGGGGCCTACGAGCAGTACTTC.

The chain employs TRBV19 and TRBJ2-3, with TRBD2 identical over 7 bases. The V segment lost 6 bases and the J segment 1 base; nucleotides outside the gene matches: 10. The CDR3 has 16 residues. Germline V gives CDR1 LNHDA, CDR2 SQIVND (reference sequence). CDR3 coding DNA: TGTGCCAGTAGCAAGCGGGGCGAGAGAGGCACAGATACGCAGTATTTT. It codes for CASSKRGERGTDTQYF.

Details on this clonotype: A read error is possible here, since a much larger clone lies one base away. The chain employs TRBV11-2 and TRBJ2-4; unclear D gene. The germline V gene encodes CDR1 SGHAT and CDR2 FQNNGV. The CDR3 sequence is 13 residues long. Trimming cost V 4 bases and J 7 bases, with 11 bases left between them. The CDR3 sequence is CASSSPALNIQYF. The CDR3 DNA is TGTGCCAGCAGCTCCCCCGCCCTGAACATTCAGTACTTC.

This clonotype was seen at least ten times. J is TRBJ2-1 and V is TRBV20-1, with a tentative D call TRBD2 (7 bases). The CDR3 contains 13 residues. The germline CDR1 and CDR2 sequences are DFQATT and SNEGSKA (reference sequence). The V gene lost 4 bases and the J gene lost 12 bases, with 19 bases spanning the gap. The CDR3 DNA sequence: TGCAGTGCTATTATGGGGGCGGGAGTTGGGCAGTTCTTC. This sequence encodes CSAIMGAGVGQFF.

This clonotype was detected only a few times. V usage is TRBV7-9 and J usage is TRBJ1-4; D not resolved. Germline-derived CDR1 and CDR2 are SEHNR and FQNEAQ (reference sequence). Trimming left V 1 base short and J 6 bases short, with 3 bases between. The CDR3 extends over 12 amino acids. DNA for the CDR3: TGTGCCAGCAGCTTAGATCATGAAAAACTGTTTTTT. Protein: CASSLDHEKLFF.

This clonotype was seen at least ten times. The chain has TRBV12-3 or TRBV12-4 and TRBJ2-7; no clear D gene. V was pared by 5 bases and J by 2 bases, with 4 bases between. This CDR3 has 11 residues. The CDR3 DNA sequence: TGTGCCAGCAGTAACACCTACGAGCAGTACTTC. It encodes CASSNTYEQYF.

This clonotype was seen a handful of times. The chain joins TRBV20-1 to TRBJ2-7; 7 nucleotides align to TRBD2. Germline assignment: CDR1 DFQATT and CDR2 SNEGSKA (reference sequence). The CDR3 sequence is 17 residues long. The V segment lost 1 base and the J segment 2 bases; nucleotides outside the gene matches: 14. This CDR3 reads CSARVDGLAETTYEQYF. The CDR3 region has the DNA TGCAGTGCTAGAGTAGATGGGCTAGCGGAAACCACCTACGAGCAGTACTTC.

This clonotype was observed a few times. This chain joins TRBV27 and TRBJ1-5, with D hard to call. Between the trimmed V and J ends, which lost 0 bases and 6 bases, there was a span of 9 bases. From germline, CDR1 is MNHEY and CDR2 SMNVEV (reference sequence). This CDR3 is built from 14 residues. In DNA form, the CDR3 reads TGTGCCAGCAGTTTATCACAAGTTCCTCAGCCCCAGCATTTT. Its protein is CASSLSQVPQPQHF.

This clonotype came up many times. V usage is TRBV6-1 and J usage is TRBJ2-7; the match to TRBD1 covers 10 bases. CDR1 is MNHNS, CDR2 SASEGT, per germline. J was trimmed by 1 base and V by 6 bases; bases with no gene match: 6. The CDR3 length is 15 residues. This CDR3 reads CASRQPGQGSYEQYF. The CDR3 DNA sequence: TGTGCCAGCAGACAGCCGGGACAGGGGTCCTACGAGCAGTACTTC.

This clonotype was picked up a small number of times. The chain employs TRBV20-1 and TRBJ2-7; D gene ambiguous. The CDR3 length is 14 residues. CDR1 is DFQATT and CDR2 is SNEGSKA in the germline V gene (reference sequence). The V and J ends lost 1 base and 0 bases respectively, with 10 bases between them. CDR3 sequence reads: CSARGRASSYEQYF. As DNA, the CDR3 is TGCAGTGCTAGAGGTAGGGCTAGCTCCTACGAGCAGTACTTC.

This clonotype has more than one count but fewer than ten. Mismatch with germline at one junction end may stem from a read error. J is TRBJ2-3 and V is TRBV2; no clear D gene. Per germline, CDR1 SNHLY and CDR2 FYNNEI. CDR3 length: 14 residues. CDR3 nucleotide sequence: TGTGCCAGCAGTGTTAGGCCAAACACAGATATGCAGTATTTT. Protein sequence: CASSVRPNTDMQYF. The entire variable domain, with the rest obtained from reference TRBV2 and TRBJ2-3, is as follows: EPEVTQTPSHQVTQMGQEVILRCVPISNHLYFYWYRQILGQKVEFLVSFYNNEISEKSEIFDDQFSVERPDGSNFTLKIRSTKLEDSAMYFCASSVRPNTDMQYFGPGTRLTVL.

With respect to this clonotype: Just one base apart from a much larger clone, this may be a read error. This rearrangement joins TRBV29-1 to TRBJ2-1; 7 bases are a match to TRBD1. The V gene end was trimmed by 6 bases and the J gene end by 6 bases; junction bases not matched to a gene: 11. Looked up from germline, CDR1 is SQVTM and CDR2 is ANQGSEA. This CDR3 comprises 14 residues. CDR3 loop: CSVRHGTDSNEQFF. The CDR3 bases are TGCAGCGTCCGGCACGGGACAGATTCCAATGAGCAGTTCTTC.

This clonotype was seen at least ten times. The chain has TRBV28 and TRBJ1-5, with D uncertain. Germline lookup yields CDR1 MDHEN and CDR2 SYDVKM. The CDR3 sequence is 14 residues long. V dropped 5 bases and J dropped 2 bases, with 10 bases sitting between them. In DNA form, the CDR3 reads TGTGCCAGCAGTCCCCGACTCGGCAATCAGCCCCAGCATTTT. It specifies CASSPRLGNQPQHF.

CDR3 sequence reads: CASSQASGTNNEQFF. The DNA of the CDR3 is TGTGCCAGCAGCCAAGCCAGCGGGACAAACAATGAGCAGTTCTTC. J is TRBJ2-1 and V is TRBV3-1; D is perhaps TRBD2 (7 bases). The V gene lost 1 base and the J gene lost 5 bases, with 12 bases spanning the gap. The germline gives CDR1 LGHDT, CDR2 YNNKEL (reference sequence). The CDR3 spans 15 residues.